This T cell receptor beta chain was identified in a study of cytomegalovirus exposure and HLA in healthy donors. Regarding the study as a whole: Most observed TCR sequences were rare, whereas some public TCRs were detected in many donors.

CDR3 length equals 14 residues. V was pared by 7 bases and J by 6 bases, with 15 bases between. Germline values: CDR1 MGHDK, CDR2 SYGVNS. This PCR relied on a set of 60 Vbeta primers and 13 Jbeta primers. Profiling relied on immunoSEQ multiplex PCR, and the TCRdb table lists in-frame clones only, not all of them. The sample carries about 97,000 clones, approximately 87% recorded once. This clone was detected only once. Its antigen is undetermined. The sequenced material came from PBMCs. This chain links TRBV25-1 with TRBJ2-2, with D unresolved. The receptor comes from a man aged 35-49 years in good health and CMV-seronegative. Written as DNA, the CDR3 is TGTGCCAGCACCAATTTTGGTCGGGCCGGGGAGCTGTTTTTT. Protein: CASTNFGRAGELFF.